This T cell receptor beta chain was sequenced in a study of blood T cell repertoires in COVID-19. Study as a whole: The origin of the acute and convalescent COVID-19 samples was the United States, Italy and Spain. Nucleic acid was either cDNA or gDNA, and it came from T cells, B-cell-depleted T cells, or PBMCs.

The germline V and J ends were trimmed by 7 bases and 6 bases, with 18 bases remaining between them. This CDR3 contains 14 residues. From germline, CDR1 is MNHEY and CDR2 SVGAGI. Under the authors' procedure: Estimated nucleated cell counts came from reference gene primer amplification. Profiled with immunoSEQ multiplex PCR; TCRdb holds only in-frame clones, not every one. V, J and clone size derive from that table, while D and trimming were established from the DNA sequence. Here the sample spans 400,000 to 550,000 clones, approximately 90% being singletons. The chain employs TRBV6-5 and TRBJ1-2, with a tentative D call TRBD1 (6 bases). This TCR was sampled from a woman in her 30s with acute or convalescent COVID-19. The specimen was peripheral blood. The CDR3 nucleotides are TGTGCCAGCACCCGGCGGGGGGGCGCGGATGGCTACACCTTC. Translated, it gives CASTRRGGADGYTF.